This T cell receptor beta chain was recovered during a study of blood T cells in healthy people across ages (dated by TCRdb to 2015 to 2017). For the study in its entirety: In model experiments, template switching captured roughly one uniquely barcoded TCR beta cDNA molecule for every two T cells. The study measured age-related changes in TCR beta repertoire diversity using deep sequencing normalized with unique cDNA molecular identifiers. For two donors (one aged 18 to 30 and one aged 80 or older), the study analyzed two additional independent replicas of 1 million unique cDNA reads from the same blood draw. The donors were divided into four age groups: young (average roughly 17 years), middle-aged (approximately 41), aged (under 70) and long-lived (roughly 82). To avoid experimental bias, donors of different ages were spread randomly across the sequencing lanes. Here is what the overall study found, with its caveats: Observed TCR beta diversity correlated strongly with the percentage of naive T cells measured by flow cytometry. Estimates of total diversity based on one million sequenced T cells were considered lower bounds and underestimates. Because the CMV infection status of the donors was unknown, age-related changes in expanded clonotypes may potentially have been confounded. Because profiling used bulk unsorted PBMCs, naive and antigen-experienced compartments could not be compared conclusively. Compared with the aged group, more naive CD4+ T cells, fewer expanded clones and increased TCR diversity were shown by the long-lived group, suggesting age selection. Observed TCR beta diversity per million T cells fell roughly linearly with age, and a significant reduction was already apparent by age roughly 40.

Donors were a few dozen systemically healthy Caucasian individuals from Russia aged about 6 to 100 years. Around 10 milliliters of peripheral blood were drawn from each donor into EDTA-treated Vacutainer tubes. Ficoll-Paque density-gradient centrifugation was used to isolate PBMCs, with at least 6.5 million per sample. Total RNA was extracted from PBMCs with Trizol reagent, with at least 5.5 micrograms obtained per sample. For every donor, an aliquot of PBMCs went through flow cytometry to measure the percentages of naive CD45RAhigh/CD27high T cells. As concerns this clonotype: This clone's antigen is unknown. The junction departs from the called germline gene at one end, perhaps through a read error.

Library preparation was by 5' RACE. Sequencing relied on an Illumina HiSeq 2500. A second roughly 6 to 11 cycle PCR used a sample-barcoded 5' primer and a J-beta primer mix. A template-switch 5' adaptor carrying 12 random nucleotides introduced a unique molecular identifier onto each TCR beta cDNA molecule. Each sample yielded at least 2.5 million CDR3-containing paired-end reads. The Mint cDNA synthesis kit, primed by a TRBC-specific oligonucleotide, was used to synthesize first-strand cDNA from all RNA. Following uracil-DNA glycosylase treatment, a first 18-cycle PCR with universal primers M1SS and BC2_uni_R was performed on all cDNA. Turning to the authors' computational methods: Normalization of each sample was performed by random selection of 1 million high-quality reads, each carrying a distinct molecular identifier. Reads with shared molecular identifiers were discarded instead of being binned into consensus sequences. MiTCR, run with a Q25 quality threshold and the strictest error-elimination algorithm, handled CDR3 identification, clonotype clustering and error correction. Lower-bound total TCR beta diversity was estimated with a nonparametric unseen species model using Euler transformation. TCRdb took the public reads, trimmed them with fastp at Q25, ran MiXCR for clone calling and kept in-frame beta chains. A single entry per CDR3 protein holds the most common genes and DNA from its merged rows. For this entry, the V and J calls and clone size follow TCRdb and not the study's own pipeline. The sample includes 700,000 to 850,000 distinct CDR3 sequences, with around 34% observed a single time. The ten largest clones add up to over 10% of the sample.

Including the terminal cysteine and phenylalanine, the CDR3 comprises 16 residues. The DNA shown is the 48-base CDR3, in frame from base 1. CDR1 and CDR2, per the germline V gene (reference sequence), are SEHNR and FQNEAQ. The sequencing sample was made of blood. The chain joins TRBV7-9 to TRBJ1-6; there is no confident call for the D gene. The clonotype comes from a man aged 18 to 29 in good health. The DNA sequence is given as TGTGCCAGCAGCGCCCGAGTGAGCTCCTATAATTCACCCCCCCACTTT. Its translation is CASSARVSSYNSPPHF.